The clone carrying this T cell receptor (beta chain) was picked up one time. The data belong to a study of blood T cell repertoires in COVID-19. Looking at the study overall: Samples of COVID-19 (acute and convalescent) were obtained from the United States, Italy and Spain.

The CDR3 sequence is 16 residues long. From germline, CDR1 is KGHSH and CDR2 LQKENI. Trimming took 1 base from V and 4 from J; bases not matched to a gene: 5. Study processing details: For nucleated cells, counts were estimated from reference gene primer amplification. Produced via immunoSEQ multiplex PCR; TCRdb's table is partial and in-frame only. D and trimming were read from the DNA, whereas the V and J calls and clone size are those reported in that table. The table lists 70,000 or so clones, under 85% of them singletons. The specimen was peripheral blood. The sequence derives from a man aged 65 to 85 with acute or convalescent COVID-19. The chain carries TRBV18 and TRBJ1-3; 9 bases map to TRBD1. The CDR3 sequence is CASSPQGTGTGNTIYF. CDR3 sequence (DNA): TGTGCCAGCTCACCACAAGGGACAGGGACGGGAAACACCATATATTTT.